This T cell receptor (beta chain) was recovered during a study of identifying expanded T cells in peripheral blood. Study observations and caveats: Technical replicates showed about 1.2 changed clones; two weeks about 16.4; four weeks 19.

The germline CDR1 and CDR2 sequences are MGHRA and YSYEKL. The CDR3 length is 16 residues. Trimming stripped 0 bases from V and 2 bases from J, with 14 bases between. About this clone: Antigen unknown.

Produced via immunoSEQ multiplex PCR; TCRdb's table is partial and in-frame only. The top ten clones hold around 4.6% of a sample with fewer than 65,000 clones, about 90% of them seen once. The receptor was derived from a person aged 18-70 years in good health. The sequenced material came from blood. The chain couples TRBV4-1 to TRBJ2-7, with D maybe TRBD2 (5 bases). CDR3 amino acids: CASSQDLPGLTYEQYF. The CDR3 DNA reads as TGCGCCAGCAGCCAAGATCTCCCCGGACTGACCTACGAGCAGTACTTC.